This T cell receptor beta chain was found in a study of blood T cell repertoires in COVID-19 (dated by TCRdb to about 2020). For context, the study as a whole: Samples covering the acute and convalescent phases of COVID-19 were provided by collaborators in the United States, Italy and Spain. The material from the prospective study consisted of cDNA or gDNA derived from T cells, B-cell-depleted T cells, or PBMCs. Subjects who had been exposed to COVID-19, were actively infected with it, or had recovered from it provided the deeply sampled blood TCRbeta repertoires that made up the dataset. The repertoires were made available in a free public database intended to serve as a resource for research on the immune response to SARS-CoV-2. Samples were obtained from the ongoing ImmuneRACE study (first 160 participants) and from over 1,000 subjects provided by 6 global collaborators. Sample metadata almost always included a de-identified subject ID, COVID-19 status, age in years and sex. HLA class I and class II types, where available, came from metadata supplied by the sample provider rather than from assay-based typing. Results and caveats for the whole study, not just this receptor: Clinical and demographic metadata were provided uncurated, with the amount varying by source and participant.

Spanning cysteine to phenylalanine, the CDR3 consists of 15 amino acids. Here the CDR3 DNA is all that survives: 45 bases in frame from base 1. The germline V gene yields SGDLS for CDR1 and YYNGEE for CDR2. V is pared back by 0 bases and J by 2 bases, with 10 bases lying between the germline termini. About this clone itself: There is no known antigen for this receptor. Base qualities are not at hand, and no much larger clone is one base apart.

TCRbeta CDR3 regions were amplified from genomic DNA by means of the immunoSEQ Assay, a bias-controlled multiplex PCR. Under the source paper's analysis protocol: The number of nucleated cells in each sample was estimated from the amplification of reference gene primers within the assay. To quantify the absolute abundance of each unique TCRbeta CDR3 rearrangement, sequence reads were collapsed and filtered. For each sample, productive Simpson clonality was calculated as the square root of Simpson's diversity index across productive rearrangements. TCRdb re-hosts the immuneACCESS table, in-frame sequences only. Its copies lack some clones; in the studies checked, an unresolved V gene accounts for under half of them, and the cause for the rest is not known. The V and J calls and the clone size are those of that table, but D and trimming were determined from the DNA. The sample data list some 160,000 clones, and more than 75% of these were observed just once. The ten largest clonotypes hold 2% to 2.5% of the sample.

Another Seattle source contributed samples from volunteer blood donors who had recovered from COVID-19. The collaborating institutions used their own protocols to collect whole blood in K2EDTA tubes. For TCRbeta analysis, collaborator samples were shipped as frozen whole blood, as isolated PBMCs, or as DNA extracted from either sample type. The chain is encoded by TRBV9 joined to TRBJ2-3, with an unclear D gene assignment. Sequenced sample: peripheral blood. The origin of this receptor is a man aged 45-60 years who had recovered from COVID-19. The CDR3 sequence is CASSVGLTHTDTQYF. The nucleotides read TGTGCCAGCAGCGTAGGACTTACACACACAGATACGCAGTATTTT.